Sequencing of this T cell receptor (beta chain) was carried out in a study of blood T cell repertoires in COVID-19. The table came from immunoSEQ multiplex PCR; TCRdb's copy has only in-frame clones and leaves some out. The sample shows approximately 170,000 clones, about 85% of them seen only once. With 1 base removed from V and 1 base from J, the gap between germline ends came to 8 bases. Germline V gene lookup returns CDR1 SEHNR and CDR2 FQNEAQ (reference sequence). The CDR3 sequence is 15 residues long. Cohorts were based on clinical histories the participants reported. The recovered donors of Cohort 3 showed two negative PCRs, clearance, or symptom resolution.

The chain uses TRBV7-9 and TRBJ1-3; D is possibly TRBD1 (6 bases). Material: PBMCs or T cells enriched from blood (not recorded which). The origin of this receptor is a woman in her 50s who had recovered from COVID-19. The CDR3 reads CASSLEGGSGNTIYF. The DNA of the CDR3 is TGTGCCAGCAGCTTAGAAGGGGGATCTGGAAACACCATATATTTT.